This TCR beta chain was profiled in a study of blood T cell repertoires in COVID-19. Study as a whole: Specimens from acute and convalescent COVID-19 originated in the United States, Italy and Spain. The analysed material was cDNA or gDNA that came from T cells, B-cell-depleted T cells, or PBMCs.

In the authors' methods: Researchers report that nucleated cell counts were estimated from reference gene primer amplification. Produced via immunoSEQ multiplex PCR; TCRdb's table is partial and in-frame only. For V, J and clone size, that table is used; D and trimming come from the DNA. The sample comprises about 54,000 clones, roughly 76% of which are singletons, and roughly 5.7% rests with the top ten. There are 13 residues in the CDR3. After removal of 6 bases from V and 6 bases from J, the junction contained 8 bases not matched to a gene. Germline lookup yields CDR1 MNHEY and CDR2 SMNVEV (reference sequence).

Material for sequencing was peripheral blood. The clonotype comes from a woman aged 55-70 years with acute or convalescent COVID-19. The chain couples TRBV27 to TRBJ2-7; TRBD1 agrees at 7 bases. This CDR3 is CASRSLTGAEQYF. The CDR3 nucleotides read TGTGCCAGCAGATCCCTTACAGGGGCCGAGCAGTACTTC.